The clone carrying this TCR beta chain was detected a few times. This sample stems from a study of blood T cell repertoires in COVID-19. Study as a whole: Material from acute and convalescent COVID-19 was sourced from the United States, Italy and Spain.

As handled by the study authors: Reference gene primer amplification gave estimated nucleated cell counts. TCRdb's table, derived via immunoSEQ multiplex PCR, lists solely in-frame clones and lacks some. The V and J calls and the clone size are those of that table, but D and trimming were determined from the DNA. The table lists approximately 100,000 clones, roughly 84% of them singletons. This TCR came from a woman aged 55-70 years with acute or convalescent COVID-19. The source material was peripheral blood.

The CDR3 nucleotides are TGTGCCAGCAGTGGAGCCGCGGGTTCACCCCTCCACTTT. It encodes CASSGAAGSPLHF. The J gene is TRBJ1-6, the V gene TRBV6-1; D not resolved. The length of the CDR3 is 13 residues. CDR1 MNHNS and CDR2 SASEGT come from the germline V gene. V lost 4 bases and J lost 9, with 10 bases in between.